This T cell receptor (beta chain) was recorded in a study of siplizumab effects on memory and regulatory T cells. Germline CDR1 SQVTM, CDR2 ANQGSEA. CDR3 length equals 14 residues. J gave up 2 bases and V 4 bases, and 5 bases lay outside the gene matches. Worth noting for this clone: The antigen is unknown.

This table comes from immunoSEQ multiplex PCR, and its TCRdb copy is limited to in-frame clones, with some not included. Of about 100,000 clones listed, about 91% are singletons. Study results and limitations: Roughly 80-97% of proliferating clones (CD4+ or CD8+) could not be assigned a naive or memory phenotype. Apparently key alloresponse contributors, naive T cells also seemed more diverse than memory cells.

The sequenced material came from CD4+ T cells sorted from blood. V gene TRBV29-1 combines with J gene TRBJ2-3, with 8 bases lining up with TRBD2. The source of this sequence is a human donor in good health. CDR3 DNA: TGCAGCGTTGGGATCGGGGGGGCCACAGATACGCAGTATTTT. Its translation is CSVGIGGATDTQYF.